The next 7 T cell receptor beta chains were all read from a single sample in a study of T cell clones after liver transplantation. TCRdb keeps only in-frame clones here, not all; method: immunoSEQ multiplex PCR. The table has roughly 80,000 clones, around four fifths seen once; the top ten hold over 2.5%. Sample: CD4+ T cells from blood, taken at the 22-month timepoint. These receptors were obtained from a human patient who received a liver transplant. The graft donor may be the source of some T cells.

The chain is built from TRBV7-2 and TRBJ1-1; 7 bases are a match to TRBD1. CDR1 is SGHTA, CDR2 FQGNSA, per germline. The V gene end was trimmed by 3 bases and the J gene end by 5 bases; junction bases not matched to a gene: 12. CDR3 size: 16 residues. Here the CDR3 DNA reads TGTGCCAGCAGCTTGGGACAGACCCTTATGAGGACTGAAGCTTTCTTT. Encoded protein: CASSLGQTLMRTEAFF.

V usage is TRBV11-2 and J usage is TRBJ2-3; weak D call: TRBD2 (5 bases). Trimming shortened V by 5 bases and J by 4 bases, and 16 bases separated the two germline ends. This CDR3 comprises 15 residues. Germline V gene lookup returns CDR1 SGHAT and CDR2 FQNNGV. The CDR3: CASSRVGVIADTQYF. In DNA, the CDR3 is TGTGCCAGCAGCCGCGTCGGGGTGATCGCAGATACGCAGTATTTT. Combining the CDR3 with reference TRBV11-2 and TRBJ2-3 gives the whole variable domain EAGVAQSPRYKIIEKRQSVAFWCNPISGHATLYWYQQILGQGPKLLIQFQNNGVVDDSQLPKDRFSAERLKGVDSTLKIQPAKLEDSAVYLCASSRVGVIADTQYFGPGTRLTVL.

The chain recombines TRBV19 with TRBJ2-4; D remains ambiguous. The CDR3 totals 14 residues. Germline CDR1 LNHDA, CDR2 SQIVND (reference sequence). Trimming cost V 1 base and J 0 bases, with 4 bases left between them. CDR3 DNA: TGTGCCAGTAGTATAGCGACAGCCAAAAACATTCAGTACTTC. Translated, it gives CASSIATAKNIQYF.

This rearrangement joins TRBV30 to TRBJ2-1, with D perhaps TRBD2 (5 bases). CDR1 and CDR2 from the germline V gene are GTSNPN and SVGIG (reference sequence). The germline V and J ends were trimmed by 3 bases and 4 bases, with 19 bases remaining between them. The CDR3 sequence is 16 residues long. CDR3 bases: TGTGCCTGGAGGACACCGGACTCCCAAGGGTACAATGAGCAGTTCTTC. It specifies CAWRTPDSQGYNEQFF.

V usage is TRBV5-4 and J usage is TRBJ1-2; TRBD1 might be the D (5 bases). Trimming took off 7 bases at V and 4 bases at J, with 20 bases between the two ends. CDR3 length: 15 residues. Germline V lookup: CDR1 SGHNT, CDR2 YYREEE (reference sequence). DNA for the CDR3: TGTGCCAGCGCCATGGGGATCCGGGACTTCTATGGCTACACCTTC. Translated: CASAMGIRDFYGYTF.

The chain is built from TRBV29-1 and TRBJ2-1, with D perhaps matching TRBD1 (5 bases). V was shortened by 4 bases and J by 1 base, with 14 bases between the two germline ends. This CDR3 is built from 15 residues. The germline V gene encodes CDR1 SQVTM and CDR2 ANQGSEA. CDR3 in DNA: TGCAGCGTTGCCCAGGGCCTCGTATCCTACAATGAGCAGTTCTTC. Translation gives CSVAQGLVSYNEQFF.

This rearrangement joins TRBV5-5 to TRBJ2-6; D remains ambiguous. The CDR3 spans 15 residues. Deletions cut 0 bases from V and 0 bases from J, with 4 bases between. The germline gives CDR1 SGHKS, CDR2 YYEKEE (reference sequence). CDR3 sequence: CASSLGGSGANVLTF. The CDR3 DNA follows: TGTGCCAGCAGCTTGGGTGGCTCTGGGGCCAACGTCCTGACTTTC.